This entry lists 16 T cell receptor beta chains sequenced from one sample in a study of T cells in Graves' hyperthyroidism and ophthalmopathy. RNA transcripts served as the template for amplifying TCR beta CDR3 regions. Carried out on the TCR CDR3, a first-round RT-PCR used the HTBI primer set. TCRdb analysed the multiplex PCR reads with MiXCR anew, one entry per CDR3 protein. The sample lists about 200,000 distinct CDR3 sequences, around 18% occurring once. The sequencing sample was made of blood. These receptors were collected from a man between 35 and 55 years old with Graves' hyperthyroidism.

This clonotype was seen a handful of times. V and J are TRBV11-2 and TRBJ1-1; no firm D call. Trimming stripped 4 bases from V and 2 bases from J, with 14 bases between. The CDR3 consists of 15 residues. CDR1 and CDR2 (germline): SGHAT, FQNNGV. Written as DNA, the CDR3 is TGTGCCAGCAGCTCTAGACTGATAAGAAACACTGAAGCTTTCTTT. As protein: CASSSRLIRNTEAFF.

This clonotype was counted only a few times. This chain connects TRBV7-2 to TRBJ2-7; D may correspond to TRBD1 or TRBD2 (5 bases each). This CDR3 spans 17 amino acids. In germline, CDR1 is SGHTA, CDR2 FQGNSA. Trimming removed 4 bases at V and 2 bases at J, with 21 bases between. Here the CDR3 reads CASSSATGTPSPYEQYF. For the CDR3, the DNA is TGTGCCAGCAGCTCCGCGACCGGGACCCCGTCCCCCTACGAGCAGTACTTC.

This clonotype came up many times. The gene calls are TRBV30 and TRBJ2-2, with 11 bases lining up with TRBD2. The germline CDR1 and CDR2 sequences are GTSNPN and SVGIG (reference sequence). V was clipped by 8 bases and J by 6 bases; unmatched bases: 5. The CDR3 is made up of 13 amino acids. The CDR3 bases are TGTGCCCTTAGCGGGGGGGCCCCCGGGGAGCTGTTTTTT. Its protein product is CALSGGAPGELFF.

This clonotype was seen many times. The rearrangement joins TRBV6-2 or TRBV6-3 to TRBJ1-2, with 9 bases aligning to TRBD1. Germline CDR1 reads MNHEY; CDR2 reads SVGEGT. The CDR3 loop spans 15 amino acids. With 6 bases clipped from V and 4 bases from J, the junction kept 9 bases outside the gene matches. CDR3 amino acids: CASRSTGGAVYGYTF. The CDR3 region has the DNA TGTGCCAGCAGGTCTACAGGGGGCGCAGTCTATGGCTACACCTTC.

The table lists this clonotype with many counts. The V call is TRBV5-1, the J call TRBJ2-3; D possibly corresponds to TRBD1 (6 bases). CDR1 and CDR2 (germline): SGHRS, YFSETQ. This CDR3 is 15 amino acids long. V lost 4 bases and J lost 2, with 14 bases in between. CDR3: CASSPRTDHTDTQYF. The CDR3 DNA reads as TGCGCCAGCAGCCCCCGGACAGATCACACAGATACGCAGTATTTT.

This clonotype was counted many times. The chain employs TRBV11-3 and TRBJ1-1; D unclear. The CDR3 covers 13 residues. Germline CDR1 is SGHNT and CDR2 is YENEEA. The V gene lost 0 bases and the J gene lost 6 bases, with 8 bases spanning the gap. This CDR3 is CASSLDRGSEAFF. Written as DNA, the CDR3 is TGTGCCAGCAGCTTAGATCGAGGATCTGAAGCTTTCTTT. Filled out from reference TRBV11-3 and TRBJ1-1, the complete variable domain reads EAGVVQSPRYKIIEKKQPVAFWCNPISGHNTLYWYLQNLGQGPELLIRYENEEAVDDSQLPKDRFSAERLKGVDSTLKIQPAELGDSAVYLCASSLDRGSEAFFGQGTRLTVV.

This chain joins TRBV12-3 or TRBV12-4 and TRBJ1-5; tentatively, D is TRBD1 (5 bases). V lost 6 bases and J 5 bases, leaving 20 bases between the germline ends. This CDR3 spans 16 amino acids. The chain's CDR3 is CASSREPGPEYQPQHF. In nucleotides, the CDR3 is TGTGCCAGCAGCCGGGAACCGGGACCGGAATATCAGCCCCAGCATTTT.

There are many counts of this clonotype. The CDR3 bases are TGTGCCAGCAGTTTCGGGACAGGGTTTGATGGGACCCAGTACTTC. It yields the protein CASSFGTGFDGTQYF. The V and J genes are TRBV12-3 or TRBV12-4 and TRBJ2-5; TRBD1 matches at 9 bases. This CDR3 spans 15 amino acids. V shed 3 bases, J shed 7 bases, and the junction held 9 bases outside the gene matches.

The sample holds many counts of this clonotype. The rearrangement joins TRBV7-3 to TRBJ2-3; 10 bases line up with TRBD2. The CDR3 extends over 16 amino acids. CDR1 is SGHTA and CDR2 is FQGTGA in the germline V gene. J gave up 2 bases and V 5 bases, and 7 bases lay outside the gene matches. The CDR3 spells CASSPRAGGATDTQYF. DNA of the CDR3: TGTGCCAGCAGCCCTAGAGCGGGGGGGGCCACAGATACGCAGTATTTT.

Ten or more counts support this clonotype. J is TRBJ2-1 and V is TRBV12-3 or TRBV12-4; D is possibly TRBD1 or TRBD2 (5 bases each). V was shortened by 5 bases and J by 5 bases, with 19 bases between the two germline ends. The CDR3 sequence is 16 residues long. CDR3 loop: CASSGEGNPRDNEQFF. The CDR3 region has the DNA TGTGCCAGCAGTGGAGAGGGGAACCCCCGGGACAATGAGCAGTTCTTC.

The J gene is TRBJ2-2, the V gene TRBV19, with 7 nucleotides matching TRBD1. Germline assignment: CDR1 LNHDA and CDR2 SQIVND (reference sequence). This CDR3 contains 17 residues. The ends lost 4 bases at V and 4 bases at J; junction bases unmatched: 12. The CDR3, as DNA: TGTGCCAGTAGTACCCCGACAGGGTTCAAGGGCACCGGGGAGCTGTTTTTT. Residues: CASSTPTGFKGTGELFF.

CDR3 in DNA: TGTGCCAGCAGCTTAGGGACGGCGGTAGGGTCACCCCTCCACTTT. Amino acid sequence: CASSLGTAVGSPLHF. The chain couples TRBV5-8 to TRBJ1-6; maybe TRBD1 (5 bases). CDR3 length: 15 amino acids. Germline V gene lookup returns CDR1 SGHTS and CDR2 YDEGEE. V lost 2 bases and J 10 bases, leaving 16 bases between the germline ends. The full variable domain, completed using reference TRBV5-8 and TRBJ1-6, is EAGVTQSPTHLIKTRGQQATLRCSPISGHTSVYWYQQALGLGLQFLLWYDEGEERNRGNFPPRFSGRQFPNYSSELNVNALELEDSALYLCASSLGTAVGSPLHFGNGTRLTVT.

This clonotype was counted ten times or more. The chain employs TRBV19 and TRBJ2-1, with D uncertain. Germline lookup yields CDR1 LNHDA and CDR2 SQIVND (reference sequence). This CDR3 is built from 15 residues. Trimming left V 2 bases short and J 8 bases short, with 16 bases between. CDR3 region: CASSILGSRGDEQFF. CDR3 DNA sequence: TGTGCCAGTAGTATACTAGGATCTCGTGGCGATGAGCAGTTCTTC. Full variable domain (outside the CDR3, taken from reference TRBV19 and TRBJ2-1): DGGITQSPKYLFRKEGQNVTLSCEQNLNHDAMYWYRQDPGQGLRLIYYSQIVNDFQKGDIAEGYSVSREKKESFPLTVTSAQKNPTAFYLCASSILGSRGDEQFFGPGTRLTVL.

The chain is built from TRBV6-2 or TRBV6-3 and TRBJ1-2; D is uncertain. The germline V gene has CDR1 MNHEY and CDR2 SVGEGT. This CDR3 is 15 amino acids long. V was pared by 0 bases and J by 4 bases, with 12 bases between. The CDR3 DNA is TGTGCCAGCAGTTACTCTCCCCCCCGGGGCTATGGCTACACCTTC. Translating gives CASSYSPPRGYGYTF.

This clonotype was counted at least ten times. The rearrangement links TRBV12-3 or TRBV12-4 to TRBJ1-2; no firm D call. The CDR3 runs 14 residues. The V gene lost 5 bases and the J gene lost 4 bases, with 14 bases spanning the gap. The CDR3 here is CASSPRRSLYGYTF. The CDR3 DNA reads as TGTGCCAGCAGTCCCAGGCGGAGCCTCTATGGCTACACCTTC.

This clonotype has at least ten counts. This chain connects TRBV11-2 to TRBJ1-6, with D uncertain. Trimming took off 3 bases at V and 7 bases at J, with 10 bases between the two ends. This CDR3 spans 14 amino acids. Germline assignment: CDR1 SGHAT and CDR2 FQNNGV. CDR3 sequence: CASSLGLPNSPLHF. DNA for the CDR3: TGTGCCAGCAGCTTGGGCTTACCAAATTCACCCCTCCACTTT.